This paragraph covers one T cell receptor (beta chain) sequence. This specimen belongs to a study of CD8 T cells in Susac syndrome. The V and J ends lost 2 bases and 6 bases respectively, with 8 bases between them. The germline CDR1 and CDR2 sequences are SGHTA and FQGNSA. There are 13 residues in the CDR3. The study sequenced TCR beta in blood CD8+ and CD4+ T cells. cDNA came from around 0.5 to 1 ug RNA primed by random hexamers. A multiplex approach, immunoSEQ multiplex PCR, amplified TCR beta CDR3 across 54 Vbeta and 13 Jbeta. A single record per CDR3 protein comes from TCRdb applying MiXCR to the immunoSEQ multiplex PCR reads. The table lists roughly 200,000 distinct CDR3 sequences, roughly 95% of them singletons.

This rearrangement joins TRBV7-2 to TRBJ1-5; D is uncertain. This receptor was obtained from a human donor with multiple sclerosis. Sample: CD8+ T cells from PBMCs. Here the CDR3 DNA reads TGTGCCAGCAGCTTACACGTGAGTCAGCCCCAGCATTTT. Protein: CASSLHVSQPQHF. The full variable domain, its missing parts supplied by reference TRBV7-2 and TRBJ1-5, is GAGVSQSPSNKVTEKGKDVELRCDPISGHTALYWYRQSLGQGLEFLIYFQGNSAPDKSGLPSDRFSAERTGGSVSTLTIQRTQQEDSAVYLCASSLHVSQPQHFGDGTRLSIL.